These 2 T cell receptor beta chains were all obtained from the same sample, sequenced in a study of beta chain features in type 1 diabetes. Whole-study findings and limits: All four CD4+ subsets of Type 1 diabetes patients contained TCRB CDR3s that were moderately but significantly shorter.

The whole isolated RNA underwent reverse transcription, so sequencing captured expressed TCRB transcripts. TCRdb keeps only in-frame clones here, not all; method: immunoSEQ multiplex PCR. The sample yields roughly 300,000 clones, approximately 9.9% seen once. Their cognate antigens are unknown. Sequencing was done on a sample of central memory CD4+ T cells from blood. The origin of the receptors is a man younger than 45 with type 1 diabetes.

This clone was detected many times. The chain combines TRBV2 with TRBJ2-6; the D gene is possibly TRBD1 (5 bases). V was shortened by 6 bases and J by 1 base, with 10 bases between the two germline ends. Germline V gene sequence: CDR1 SNHLY, CDR2 FYNNEI. The CDR3 is 15 amino acids. The CDR3 protein is CASSLQVSGANVLTF. Written as DNA, the CDR3 is TGTGCCAGCAGCCTACAGGTGTCTGGGGCCAACGTCCTGACTTTC.

The V call is TRBV7-9, the J call TRBJ2-7; TRBD1 matches at 7 bases. CDR1 and CDR2 from the germline V gene are SEHNR and FQNEAQ (reference sequence). This CDR3 is built from 12 residues. The trim removed 6 bases at V and 6 bases at J, leaving 5 bases unmatched. The CDR3 DNA reads as TGTGCCAGCAGTCGACAGGGCAGCGAGCAGTACTTC. It is translated as CASSRQGSEQYF.